The 4 T cell receptor beta chains listed next were all sequenced from one sample in a study of T cells in Graves' hyperthyroidism and ophthalmopathy. Authors of the study amplified TCR beta CDR3 regions from RNA transcripts. The TCR CDR3 was amplified in a first-round RT-PCR using the HTBI primer set. TCRdb reprocessed the multiplex PCR reads with MiXCR, giving one entry per CDR3 protein. The sample holds nearly 600,000 distinct CDR3 sequences, approximately 15% seen once. The sequenced material came from blood. These receptors were obtained from a woman in her twenties or thirties with Graves' hyperthyroidism that later progressed to Graves' ophthalmopathy.

This clonotype has a handful of counts. This chain uses TRBV18 with TRBJ2-7; possibly TRBD1 or TRBD2 for D (6 bases each). The germline V gene has CDR1 KGHSH and CDR2 LQKENI. V was cut by 0 bases and J by 3 bases, with 12 bases left in between. The CDR3 consists of 15 residues. CDR3 bases: TGTGCCAGCTCACCACCGGGGGGCCGGGACTACGAGCAGTACTTC. Its protein is CASSPPGGRDYEQYF.

This clonotype was counted many times. This chain joins TRBV14 and TRBJ1-1, with 8 bases identical to TRBD1. The CDR3 has 15 amino acids. The J segment lost 4 bases and the V segment lost 3 bases, leaving 7 bases of the junction unmatched. The germline gives CDR1 SGHDN, CDR2 FVKESK. CDR3 sequence reads: CASSQVGQAFTEAFF. The CDR3 DNA follows: TGTGCCAGCAGCCAGGTGGGACAGGCGTTCACTGAAGCTTTCTTT.

The chain combines TRBV6-1 with TRBJ2-3; D possibly corresponds to TRBD2 (5 bases). CDR3 length: 14 amino acids. Germline V gene data show CDR1 as MNHNS and CDR2 as SASEGT. V was trimmed by 2 bases and J by 6 bases, leaving 12 bases between them. For the CDR3, the DNA is TGTGCCAGCAGTGAAATAATCCGCGGGGATACGCAGTATTTT. It is translated as CASSEIIRGDTQYF.

On this clonotype: A single base separates this from a much larger clone, so it may be a read error. V is TRBV9 and J is TRBJ2-7; TRBD2 matches 9 bases. Germline lookup yields CDR1 SGDLS and CDR2 YYNGEE. The CDR3 is 15 amino acids. CDR3 loop: CANSVGAGGPYEQYF. CDR3 in DNA: TGTGCCAACAGCGTAGGGGCGGGAGGGCCCTACGAGCAGTACTTC.